This TCR beta chain emerged from a study of patients and donors after allogeneic stem cell transplantation. TCRdb recomputed calls from the RT-PCR reads with MiXCR, one row per CDR3 protein. This table has about 230,000 distinct CDR3 sequences, 13% to 15% appearing once. CDR1 and CDR2 (germline): LNHNV, YYDKDF (reference sequence). This CDR3 region has 14 residues. Between the trimmed V and J ends, which lost 3 bases and 2 bases, there was a span of 10 bases. Input material: blood, either unsorted or a sorted T cell fraction (not recorded which). The genes are TRBV15 and TRBJ2-5; the D gene is possibly TRBD1 (5 bases). This TCR was recovered from a human donor who was either an allogeneic HSCT recipient or a stem cell or donor lymphocyte infusion donor (not recorded which). It is not recorded whose cells these are; they may come from a transplant donor. The CDR3 reads CATSSTRVQETQYF. The CDR3, as DNA: TGTGCCACCAGCAGTACCAGGGTTCAAGAGACCCAGTACTTC.